The 15 T cell receptor beta chains reported below all come from one sample, sequenced in a study of T cell responses to AZD1222 COVID-19 vaccine. Only in-frame clones appear in the TCRdb table, and some are missing; sequencing was by immunoSEQ multiplex PCR. Of approximately 140,000 clones listed, roughly 89% are singletons. Sequenced material: peripheral blood, taken on day 0 of AZD1222 vaccination. The receptor source for this set is an adult in good health.

The table lists this clone with a few counts. This chain joins TRBV5-4 and TRBJ1-1; D is undetermined. V was pared by 0 bases and J by 1 base, with 16 bases between. The CDR3 has 17 amino acids. Germline V gene data show CDR1 as SGHNT and CDR2 as YYREEE (reference sequence). CDR3 bases: TGTGCCAGCAGCTTGGTCATACGTACTCTAAGGAACACTGAAGCTTTCTTT. Protein product: CASSLVIRTLRNTEAFF.

This chain uses TRBV7-8 with TRBJ1-4, with D possibly matching TRBD1 (6 bases). Germline CDR1 SGHVS, CDR2 FQNEAQ. The CDR3 runs 13 residues. The V end was cut by 9 bases, the J end by 6 bases, with 14 bases between. As DNA, the CDR3 is TGTGCCAGTGGATGGGGGCCTTATGAAAAACTGTTTTTT. Its protein is CASGWGPYEKLFF.

The V gene is TRBV5-6, the J gene TRBJ2-3; TRBD1 is a possible D gene (5 bases). Germline V gene data show CDR1 as SGHDT and CDR2 as YYEEEE. Trimming removed 4 bases from V and 6 bases from J, with 15 bases in between. CDR3 length equals 14 residues. The chain's CDR3 is CASSIWGHSDTQYF. CDR3 DNA: TGTGCCAGCAGCATTTGGGGCCATTCCGATACGCAGTATTTT.

The J gene is TRBJ1-4, the V gene TRBV7-6; 9 bases agree with TRBD1. Losses at the gene ends were 4 bases for V and 10 bases for J; bases not matched to a gene: 10. Germline V CDR1 and CDR2: SGHVS, FNYEAQ. CDR3 length equals 15 residues. DNA of the CDR3: TGTGCCAGCAGCTCTTTGGACAGGGGAGGGGGAAAACTGTTTTTT. This gives the protein CASSSLDRGGGKLFF.

The V and J genes are TRBV5-8 and TRBJ2-3, with D maybe TRBD1 (5 bases). The length of the CDR3 is 17 residues. The germline CDR1 and CDR2 sequences are SGHTS and YDEGEE. V gave up 0 bases and J gave up 1 base, with 15 bases separating them. As DNA, the CDR3 is TGTGCCAGCAGCTTGGCCCGTGGGGCGCAGGGCACAGATACGCAGTATTTT. Its translation: CASSLARGAQGTDTQYF.

A note on this clone: Other DNA sequences within the sample encode an identical CDR3. V is TRBV19 and J is TRBJ1-5; no firm D call. CDR3 length: 14 residues. The ends were cut back, 1 base at V and 0 bases at J, with 4 bases in the middle. Germline V lookup: CDR1 LNHDA, CDR2 SQIVND (reference sequence). CDR3 protein: CASSIGGSNQPQHF. CDR3 sequence (DNA): TGTGCCAGTAGTATAGGGGGTAGCAATCAGCCCCAGCATTTT. The variable domain in full, completed from reference TRBV19 and TRBJ1-5, reads DGGITQSPKYLFRKEGQNVTLSCEQNLNHDAMYWYRQDPGQGLRLIYYSQIVNDFQKGDIAEGYSVSREKKESFPLTVTSAQKNPTAFYLCASSIGGSNQPQHFGDGTRLSIL.

The chain is built from TRBV5-4 and TRBJ1-4; 7 nucleotides agree with TRBD1. Germline-derived CDR1 and CDR2 are SGHNT and YYREEE (reference sequence). V trimming: 3 bases; J trimming: 7 bases; junction bases outside the gene matches: 6. The CDR3 length is 14 residues. In DNA, the CDR3 is TGTGCCAGCAGCTCCCACCGGGACAGTGAAAAACTGTTTTTT. It yields the protein CASSSHRDSEKLFF.

This clone was detected only a few times. V is TRBV11-1 and J is TRBJ1-6; D is uncertain. The CDR3 covers 14 residues. V gave up 5 bases and J gave up 8 bases, with 13 bases separating them. Germline V gene lookup returns CDR1 SGHAT and CDR2 FQDESV (reference sequence). In DNA, the CDR3 is TGTGCCAGCAGCCCTGGCCTCGGGGATTCACCCCTCCACTTT. This sequence encodes CASSPGLGDSPLHF.

The rearrangement joins TRBV6-2 or TRBV6-3 to TRBJ1-2, with a tentative D call TRBD1 (5 bases). Germline assignment: CDR1 MNHEY and CDR2 SVGEGT. Trimming left V 2 bases short and J 5 bases short, with 12 bases between. The CDR3 consists of 14 residues. The CDR3 coding sequence is TGTGCCAGCAGTTACACAACAGGAAGATATGGCTACACCTTC. Translation: CASSYTTGRYGYTF.

V and J are TRBV19 and TRBJ1-6; the D is unclear. Trimming pared 3 bases from V and 6 bases from J, leaving 9 bases between. Germline values: CDR1 LNHDA, CDR2 SQIVND (reference sequence). The CDR3 is 14 residues long. CDR3 amino acids: CASSISAPNSPLHF. The CDR3 DNA reads TGTGCCAGTAGTATTTCAGCCCCTAATTCACCCCTCCACTTT.

This chain links TRBV7-2 with TRBJ2-5; D is perhaps TRBD2 (6 bases). The V gene's germline CDR1 is SGHTA and CDR2 FQGNSA. Trimming took 5 bases from V and 6 from J, leaving 19 bases between them. The CDR3 covers 15 residues. The CDR3 reads CASSPLGSGSQTQYF. CDR3 sequence (DNA): TGTGCCAGCAGCCCCCTGGGGAGCGGGTCTCAGACCCAGTACTTC. The whole variable domain, remainder taken from reference TRBV7-2 and TRBJ2-5, is GAGVSQSPSNKVTEKGKDVELRCDPISGHTALYWYRQSLGQGLEFLIYFQGNSAPDKSGLPSDRFSAERTGGSVSTLTIQRTQQEDSAVYLCASSPLGSGSQTQYFGPGTRLLVL.

In this sample, this clone turned up a few times. This chain uses TRBV5-4 with TRBJ2-3; a possible D gene is TRBD1 (5 bases). There are 15 residues in the CDR3. Germline V gives CDR1 SGHNT, CDR2 YYREEE (reference sequence). Trimming left V 0 bases short and J 0 bases short, with 8 bases between. The CDR3 DNA reads TGTGCCAGCAGCTTGGACAGGCCAAGCACAGATACGCAGTATTTT. Residues: CASSLDRPSTDTQYF.

The V call is TRBV7-6, the J call TRBJ2-1; possibly TRBD1 for D (7 bases). The CDR3 extends over 14 amino acids. The V end was cut by 1 base, the J end by 9 bases, with 13 bases between. Per germline, CDR1 SGHVS and CDR2 FNYEAQ. CDR3 DNA: TGTGCCAGCAGCTTAGGGTCCCAGGGGGGTGAGCAGTTCTTC. Translated, it gives CASSLGSQGGEQFF.

The rearrangement joins TRBV4-3 to TRBJ2-2; D possibly corresponds to TRBD2 (5 bases). Looked up from germline, CDR1 is LGHNA and CDR2 is YSLEER. The CDR3 consists of 13 residues. V lost 4 bases to trimming and J lost 8 bases, with 11 bases between them. CDR3 sequence (DNA): TGCGCCAGCAGCCGGATACTAGGGGGGGAGCTGTTTTTT. Translation: CASSRILGGELFF.

This clone was seen just once. This chain joins TRBV9 and TRBJ1-6, with D tentatively TRBD1 (5 bases). The germline V and J ends were trimmed by 4 bases and 3 bases, with 23 bases remaining between them. Germline values: CDR1 SGDLS, CDR2 YYNGEE. The CDR3 is 19 amino acids. The CDR3 DNA sequence: TGTGCCAGCAGCTTCCGACCCGCTGGGCGGGACGGCTATAATTCACCCCTCCACTTT. It specifies CASSFRPAGRDGYNSPLHF.